This is a list of T cell receptor beta chains from one sample in a study of T-cell reconstitution after alpha-beta-depleted transplantation in children. TCRdb re-called the PCR reads with MiXCR, one entry per CDR3 protein. The data contain over 550,000 distinct CDR3 sequences, 10% to 13% of them singletons. The sequenced sample was PBMCs from the stem cell graft donor, obtained from the stem cell graft. Receptors originate from a human donor who donated a stem cell graft to a child with acute myeloid leukemia. CDR3s include the opening cysteine and the closing phenylalanine or tryptophan. The D gene is left open where the match is weak. Where a row states a size, it is once, few, many or the class of an expanded clone; other rows omit it.

TRBV5-1	-	TRBJ1-2	-	CASSPDGGAYGYTF	TGCGCCAGCAGCCCCGATGGGGGTGCCTATGGCTACACCTTC
TRBV29-1	-	TRBJ2-5	many	CSVAMRRETQYF	TGCAGCGTTGCCATGAGGAGGGAGACCCAGTACTTC
TRBV29-1	TRBD2	TRBJ2-5	-	CSVEGHRVTSGGRTQYF	TGCAGCGTTGAGGGGCACAGGGTTACTAGCGGTGGACGGACCCAGTACTTC
TRBV7-2	TRBD2	TRBJ2-5	many	CASSRGVETQYF	TGTGCCAGCAGCCGGGGGGTGGAGACCCAGTACTTC
TRBV5-1	-	TRBJ2-2	few	CASSSLGLRELFF	TGCGCCAGCAGCTCACTAGGTCTCCGGGAGCTGTTTTTT
TRBV20-1	-	TRBJ2-5	few	CSASFSYGQETQYF	TGCAGTGCTAGCTTTTCATATGGCCAAGAGACCCAGTACTTC
TRBV15	TRBD1	TRBJ1-1	-	CATSSWDSAAFF	TGTGCCACCAGCAGCTGGGACAGCGCCGCTTTCTTT
TRBV5-1	-	TRBJ2-1	-	CASSISGTYNEQFF	TGCGCCAGCAGCATTAGCGGAACCTACAATGAGCAGTTCTTC
TRBV29-1	TRBD2	TRBJ2-2	few	CSVDGEAGGSTGELFF	TGCAGCGTTGATGGAGAGGCGGGAGGGTCTACCGGGGAGCTGTTTTTT
TRBV4-3	TRBD2	TRBJ2-2	many	CASSPGTSETGELFF	TGCGCCAGCAGTCCCGGGACTAGCGAGACCGGGGAGCTGTTTTTT
TRBV11-2	-	TRBJ2-1	-	CASSRDTAYNEQFF	TGTGCCAGCAGCCGGGACACTGCCTACAATGAGCAGTTCTTC
TRBV20-1	-	TRBJ2-3	many	CSATVPGQSTDTQYF	TGCAGTGCAACAGTCCCAGGGCAGAGCACAGATACGCAGTATTTT
TRBV12-3/TRBV12-4	-	TRBJ1-6	-	CASSIGQTNSPLHF	TGTGCCAGCAGCATCGGACAGACTAATTCACCCCTCCACTTT
TRBV6-4	-	TRBJ2-1	many	CASSDKFEGLYNEQFF	TGTGCCAGCAGTGACAAATTTGAAGGGCTATACAATGAGCAGTTCTTC
TRBV25-1	-	TRBJ1-1	-	CASLSHKATEAFF	TGTGCCAGCCTATCTCATAAGGCGACTGAAGCTTTCTTT
TRBV4-3	TRBD2	TRBJ2-3	-	CASSQFYGTSGNYHTDTQYF	TGCGCCAGCAGCCAATTTTACGGGACTAGCGGGAACTACCACACAGATACGCAGTATTTT
TRBV5-6	-	TRBJ2-2	many	CASSSPEGLTGELFF	TGTGCCAGCAGCTCCCCGGAGGGCCTCACCGGGGAGCTGTTTTTT
TRBV12-3/TRBV12-4	TRBD2	TRBJ2-2	few	CASRTLLAGDVGELFF	TGTGCCAGCAGGACCCTCCTAGCGGGAGACGTCGGGGAGCTGTTTTTT
TRBV20-1	TRBD1	TRBJ1-5	few	CSARDWEGTGDQPQHF	TGCAGTGCTAGAGATTGGGAAGGGACAGGGGATCAGCCCCAGCATTTT
TRBV29-1	-	TRBJ1-1	many	CSVEGRAHPEAFF	TGCAGCGTTGAAGGTCGGGCTCATCCTGAAGCTTTCTTT
TRBV29-1	TRBD2	TRBJ2-3	-	CSARGRAVDTQYF	TGCAGCGCCCGCGGGAGGGCCGTGGATACGCAGTATTTT
TRBV30	-	TRBJ2-3	-	CAWSALGLQHTDTQYF	TGTGCCTGGAGTGCACTCGGACTTCAGCACACAGATACGCAGTATTTT
TRBV12-3/TRBV12-4	-	TRBJ2-3	many	CASSSLGTQYF	TGTGCCAGCAGTTCTCTAGGGACGCAGTATTTT
TRBV24-1	TRBD1	TRBJ1-5	-	CATSEGTGPGNQPQHF	TGTGCCACCAGTGAGGGGACAGGGCCGGGCAATCAGCCCCAGCATTTT
TRBV6-5	TRBD1	TRBJ2-1	many	CASRMGQGSYNEQFF	TGTGCCAGCAGGATGGGACAGGGGTCCTACAATGAGCAGTTCTTC
TRBV6-2/TRBV6-3	-	TRBJ1-3	-	CASSPDGELTGNTIYF	TGTGCCAGCAGTCCGGACGGGGAATTGACTGGAAACACCATATATTTT
TRBV27	-	TRBJ2-7	-	CASSLSVAGGTYEQYF	TGTGCCAGCAGTTTATCGGTCGCAGGCGGGACCTACGAGCAGTACTTC
TRBV29-1	-	TRBJ2-3	few	CSVEKGTGAGTQYF	TGCAGCGTTGAAAAGGGAACCGGTGCAGGTACGCAGTATTTT
TRBV5-1	TRBD2	TRBJ2-5	-	CASSYSGQETQYF	TGCGCCAGCAGCTATAGCGGGCAAGAGACCCAGTACTTC
TRBV9	TRBD2	TRBJ2-1	few	CASSVALAGGPSEQFF	TGTGCCAGCAGCGTAGCTCTAGCGGGAGGGCCGAGTGAGCAGTTCTTC
TRBV29-1	-	TRBJ2-1	few	CSVGAGWQLANNEQFF	TGCAGCGTTGGGGCGGGGTGGCAGTTGGCTAACAATGAGCAGTTCTTC
TRBV12-3/TRBV12-4	TRBD1	TRBJ1-1	-	CASSPDRGSYTEAFF	TGTGCCAGCAGTCCCGACAGGGGATCGTACACTGAAGCTTTCTTT
TRBV7-2	-	TRBJ2-4	many	CASSLQVGNNIQYF	TGTGCCAGCAGCCTCCAGGTGGGGAACAACATTCAGTACTTC
TRBV4-2	-	TRBJ2-1	few	CASSPRNNEQFF	TGTGCCAGCAGCCCGCGGAACAATGAGCAGTTCTTC
TRBV11-2	-	TRBJ2-6	-	CASSPRGGGDLRSGANVLTF	TGTGCCAGCAGCCCCCGGGGTGGGGGCGACTTACGCTCTGGGGCCAACGTCCTGACTTTC
TRBV4-2	-	TRBJ2-3	many	CASSLTTGFFGSTDTQYF	TGTGCCAGCAGCCTCACTACCGGTTTTTTTGGTAGCACAGATACGCAGTATTTT
TRBV7-8	-	TRBJ2-4	few	CASSLGGGVVLAKNIQYF	TGTGCCAGCAGCTTAGGGGGCGGGGTGGTTCTAGCCAAAAACATTCAGTACTTC
TRBV29-1	TRBD2	TRBJ2-1	few	CSVEPSASGRAEFF	TGCAGCGTTGAACCGTCCGCTAGCGGGAGGGCCGAGTTCTTC
TRBV12-3/TRBV12-4	-	TRBJ1-3	many	CASSLQGPYSGNTIYF	TGTGCCAGCAGTTTACAGGGGCCCTACTCTGGAAACACCATATATTTT
TRBV5-1	-	TRBJ2-3	-	CASREQRAQLFTDTQYF	TGCGCCAGCAGGGAACAGCGGGCCCAACTATTCACAGATACGCAGTATTTT
TRBV5-1	-	TRBJ2-7	-	CASSPGRLVDEQYF	TGCGCCAGCAGCCCCGGAAGACTAGTCGACGAGCAGTACTTC
TRBV12-3/TRBV12-4	-	TRBJ1-1	few	CASSLWDNTEAFF	TGTGCCAGCAGTTTATGGGACAACACTGAAGCTTTCTTT
TRBV7-9	-	TRBJ2-7	-	CASSPDPSYEQYF	TGTGCCAGCAGCCCGGACCCTTCCTACGAGCAGTACTTC